This T cell receptor (beta chain) was sequenced for a study of beta chain features in type 1 diabetes. This CDR3 is 14 amino acids long. The ends lost 6 bases at V and 5 bases at J; junction bases unmatched: 7. CDR1 SQVTM and CDR2 ANQGSEA come from the germline V gene. Study results and limitations: TCRB CDR3 length was moderately but significantly reduced in all four CD4+ subsets of Type 1 diabetes patients.

The authors sorted CD4+ naive, central memory, regulatory and stem cell-like memory cells via CD45RO/CCR7/CD25/CD127/CD95/CD27. Reverse transcription of all isolated RNA meant that expressed TCRB transcripts were sequenced. Profiled with immunoSEQ multiplex PCR; TCRdb holds only in-frame clones, not every one. The sample shows about 660,000 clones, over 13% of them seen only once. With regard to this clone: The target antigen is unknown.

Sequenced input: naive CD4+ T cells from blood. The source is a man younger than 30 with type 1 diabetes. The V gene is TRBV29-1, the J gene TRBJ2-5; TRBD1 matches at 12 bases. The CDR3 nucleotides read TGCAGCGTCGGGACAGGGGGCCGTTCGGAGACCCAGTACTTC. This translates into CSVGTGGRSETQYF.